This TCR beta chain originates from a study of OX40 agonist ivuxolimab in advanced cancers. Study in general: Cohort: approximately 83% men, mean age 60, aged about 20 to 79.

The germline V gene has CDR1 SGHAT and CDR2 FQNNGV. The V gene lost 5 bases and the J gene lost 3 bases, with 11 bases spanning the gap. This CDR3 spans 13 amino acids. Study-level findings and limits: Expanded clones were, on average, more numerous among CD8+ T cells than CD4+.

Measured with immunoSEQ multiplex PCR; TCRdb has only the in-frame clones, and not every one. The table has 65,000 to 80,000 clones, roughly nine tenths seen once. As for this clone: Its antigen is still unknown.

Autoimmune disease history or systemic immunosuppression led to patient exclusion. The chain is built from TRBV11-2 and TRBJ2-7, with D uncertain. This clonotype was sampled from an adult with an advanced solid tumor such as melanoma, head and neck, liver or kidney cancer. Sequenced here: CD4+ or CD8+ T cells sorted from blood, sampled in a trial of the OX40 agonist ivuxolimab. The CDR3 reads CASSHPLGYEQYF. The CDR3 coding sequence is TGTGCCAGCAGCCACCCGTTGGGCTACGAGCAGTACTTC.